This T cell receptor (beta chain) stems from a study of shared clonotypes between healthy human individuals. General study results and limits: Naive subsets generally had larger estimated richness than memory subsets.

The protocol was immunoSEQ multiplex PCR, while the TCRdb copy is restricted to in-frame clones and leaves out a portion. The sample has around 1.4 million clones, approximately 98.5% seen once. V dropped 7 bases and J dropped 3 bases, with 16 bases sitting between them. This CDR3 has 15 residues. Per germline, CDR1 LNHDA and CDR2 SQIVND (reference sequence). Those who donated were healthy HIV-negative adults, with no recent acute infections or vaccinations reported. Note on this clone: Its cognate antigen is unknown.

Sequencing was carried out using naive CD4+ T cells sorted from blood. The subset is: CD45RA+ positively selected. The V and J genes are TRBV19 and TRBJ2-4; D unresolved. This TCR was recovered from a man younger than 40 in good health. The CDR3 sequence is CASIGDSFGKNIQYF. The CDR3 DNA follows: TGTGCCAGTATCGGCGATTCTTTCGGCAAAAACATTCAGTACTTC.